This T cell receptor (beta chain) was retrieved from a study of cytomegalovirus exposure and HLA in healthy donors. PCR involved 60 Vbeta and 13 Jbeta primers. Repertoires were generated with immunoSEQ multiplex PCR, while TCRdb's copy carries only in-frame clones and drops some. The data contain about 140,000 clones, 70% to 80% of them singletons. Regarding donors, all were healthy bone marrow donors. Each donor was nominally healthy when sampled (though unrecorded immune exposures were likely). Broader study findings: Presence/absence comparisons presumed near-even sequencing depth among donors. Three CMV-associated chains were confirmed in vitro to be specific for CMV antigens.

Concerning this clone itself: Its antigen is unidentified.

The specimen was PBMCs. The receptor comes from a woman in her forties in good health and CMV-seropositive.

The CDR3 DNA sequence: TGCGCCAGCAGATCCGGGACAGGGGAAGGTACTGAAGCTTTCTTT. Protein product: CASRSGTGEGTEAFF. The chain employs TRBV5-1 and TRBJ1-1, with 10 nucleotides matching TRBD1. V dropped 5 bases and J dropped 5; count of bases not matched to a gene: 9. The germline V gene encodes CDR1 SGHRS and CDR2 YFSETQ. CDR3 length: 15 amino acids.